Each of the 22 T cell receptor beta chains below was sequenced from the same sample in a study of cytomegalovirus exposure and HLA in healthy donors. PCR amplification relied on 60 Vbeta primers (plus 13 Jbeta primers). Generated by immunoSEQ multiplex PCR, the TCRdb table keeps only in-frame clones and is missing some. The table lists approximately 100,000 clones, roughly three quarters of them singletons. Input material: PBMCs. The origin of the receptors is a man aged 45-65 years in good health and CMV-seropositive.

The CDR3 DNA sequence: TGTGCCAGCAGCGGGATGAACGGGCAGCCCCAGCATTTT. It encodes CASSGMNGQPQHF. The chain employs TRBV6-1 and TRBJ1-5; D uncertain. V was cut by 6 bases and J by 7 bases, with 13 bases left in between. The CDR3 runs 13 residues. Germline CDR1 and CDR2: MNHNS and SASEGT.

In this sample, this clone turned up once. The chain has TRBV10-2 and TRBJ2-2; possibly TRBD1 for D (6 bases). Trimming cost V 3 bases and J 7 bases, with 15 bases left between them. Germline V gene lookup returns CDR1 WSHSY and CDR2 SAAADI. This CDR3 contains 15 residues. CDR3 region: CASSERGYNGGELFF. As DNA, the CDR3 is TGCGCCAGCAGTGAAAGGGGGTATAACGGCGGGGAGCTGTTTTTT.

The chain couples TRBV10-3 to TRBJ2-7, with a tentative D call TRBD1 (6 bases). The germline V gene has CDR1 ENHRY and CDR2 SYGVKD. This CDR3 is built from 14 residues. V lost 0 bases and J lost 5, with 11 bases in between. DNA of the CDR3: TGTGCCATCAGTGAGTCCCCAGGGGTTCACGAGCAGTACTTC. Translating it yields CAISESPGVHEQYF.

This chain uses TRBV2 with TRBJ1-2; D remains ambiguous. This CDR3 spans 13 amino acids. The germline CDR1 and CDR2 sequences are SNHLY and FYNNEI. V lost 6 bases to trimming and J lost 0 bases, with 8 bases between them. The CDR3 spells CASRQDSNYGYTF. DNA for the CDR3: TGTGCCAGCAGGCAGGACTCTAACTATGGCTACACCTTC.

This clone was seen a few times. The rearrangement joins TRBV6-1 to TRBJ1-5, with 8 bases identical to TRBD1. Trimming took 4 bases from V and 1 from J; bases not matched to a gene: 9. CDR3 size: 17 residues. From germline, CDR1 is MNHNS and CDR2 SASEGT. The CDR3 nucleotides read TGTGCCAGCAGTGCACCCGGTGGGACAGGCAGCAATCAGCCCCAGCATTTT. Translated: CASSAPGGTGSNQPQHF.

The chain's CDR3 is CASSSLKGQGYEQYF. The CDR3 region has the DNA TGTGCCAGCAGCTCCCTCAAAGGACAGGGTTACGAGCAGTACTTC. The J gene is TRBJ2-7, the V gene TRBV7-4; 8 positions match TRBD1. V lost 4 bases to trimming and J lost 4 bases; unmatched junction nucleotides: 9. This CDR3 is built from 15 residues. CDR1 and CDR2 (germline): SGHVT, SQSDAQ.

CDR3 nucleotide sequence: TGTGCCAGCTCACCACCTGATGGGGCAAGCACCGGGGAGCTGTTTTTT. This translates into CASSPPDGASTGELFF. J is TRBJ2-2 and V is TRBV18; tentative D call: TRBD1 (5 bases). The CDR3 has 16 residues. The germline V gene has CDR1 KGHSH and CDR2 LQKENI. V lost 0 bases to trimming and J lost 4 bases, with 12 bases between them.

The chain uses TRBV6-4 and TRBJ2-3, with 7 bases aligning to TRBD2. This CDR3 is 14 amino acids long. The germline V gene has CDR1 MRHNA and CDR2 SNTAGT. With V trimmed by 4 bases and J by 5 bases, 6 bases remained unmatched. In DNA, the CDR3 is TGTGCCAGCAGTGCGACGGGAGGAGTAGATACGCAGTATTTT. This translates into CASSATGGVDTQYF.

The chain carries TRBV5-1 and TRBJ2-1; 9 bases fit TRBD2. Losses at the gene ends were 4 bases for V and 6 bases for J; bases not matched to a gene: 11. Germline CDR1 reads SGHRS; CDR2 reads YFSETQ. CDR3 length: 16 amino acids. The CDR3 sequence: CASSIGSLAGINEQFF. CDR3 nucleotides: TGCGCCAGCAGCATTGGGTCACTAGCGGGTATCAATGAGCAGTTCTTC.

CDR3: CASSPFSGQETQYF. The CDR3 nucleotides read TGTGCCAGCTCACCGTTTAGCGGCCAAGAGACCCAGTACTTC. This chain links TRBV18 with TRBJ2-5, with D perhaps matching TRBD2 (6 bases). Germline CDR1 is KGHSH and CDR2 is LQKENI. V lost 3 bases to trimming and J lost 1 base, with 9 bases between them. This CDR3 region has 14 residues. Full variable domain (remainder filled in from reference TRBV18 and TRBJ2-5): NAGVMQNPRHLVRRRGQEARLRCSPMKGHSHVYWYRQLPEEGLKFMVYLQKENIIDESGMPKERFSAEFPKEGPSILRIQQVVRGDSAAYFCASSPFSGQETQYFGPGTRLLVL.

The V call is TRBV2, the J call TRBJ2-3; 10 nucleotides agree with TRBD2. Losses at the gene ends were 4 bases for V and 4 bases for J; bases not matched to a gene: 5. Germline V lookup: CDR1 SNHLY, CDR2 FYNNEI. The CDR3 loop spans 15 amino acids. CDR3 region: CASSASSGSADTQYF. CDR3 DNA: TGTGCCAGCAGTGCGTCTAGCGGGAGCGCAGATACGCAGTATTTT.

This clone has a single count. CDR3 in DNA: TGCGCCAGCAGCTTAAGCGGGAGTCGGGAGACCCAGTACTTC. This gives the protein CASSLSGSRETQYF. The chain recombines TRBV5-1 with TRBJ2-5, with 8 bases matching TRBD2. J lost 5 bases, V lost 2 bases, and 5 bases had no gene match. The germline gives CDR1 SGHRS, CDR2 YFSETQ. The CDR3 spans 14 residues.

The chain carries TRBV28 and TRBJ1-2, with 10 bases identical to TRBD1. This CDR3 comprises 14 residues. CDR1 is MDHEN and CDR2 is SYDVKM in the germline V gene. V trimming: 6 bases; J trimming: 4 bases; junction bases outside the gene matches: 5. The CDR3 nucleotides are TGTGCCAGCAGCAGACAGGGGGCAGGCTATGGCTACACCTTC. It is translated as CASSRQGAGYGYTF.

In this sample, this clone turned up a few times. The V call is TRBV9, the J call TRBJ1-2; 11 bases line up with TRBD1. The CDR3 length is 15 residues. Germline CDR1 is SGDLS and CDR2 is YYNGEE. With 4 bases clipped from V and 4 bases from J, the junction kept 6 bases outside the gene matches. CDR3 amino acids: CASSPYGTGGYGYTF. The CDR3 region has the DNA TGTGCCAGCAGCCCTTACGGGACAGGGGGCTATGGCTACACCTTC.

The chain couples TRBV7-6 to TRBJ2-5; 10 bases fit TRBD2. J was trimmed by 4 bases and V by 5 bases; bases with no gene match: 4. CDR1 SGHVS and CDR2 FNYEAQ come from the germline V gene. The CDR3 covers 14 residues. The CDR3 region is CASSPRLAGETQYF. The CDR3 DNA sequence: TGTGCCAGCAGCCCGAGACTAGCGGGAGAGACCCAGTACTTC.

V gene TRBV27 combines with J gene TRBJ1-5, with D possibly matching TRBD1 (5 bases). V lost 5 bases to trimming and J lost 2 bases, with 13 bases between them. The CDR3 is 15 amino acids. Germline CDR1 is MNHEY and CDR2 is SMNVEV (reference sequence). The CDR3 protein is CASSTGWGGNQPQHF. The CDR3 region has the DNA TGTGCCAGCAGTACGGGATGGGGGGGCAATCAGCCCCAGCATTTT.

The chain carries TRBV4-3 and TRBJ2-5; a weak D match, TRBD1 (7 bases). The germline gives CDR1 LGHNA, CDR2 YSLEER. Trimming removed 1 base at V and 4 bases at J, with 13 bases between. The CDR3 consists of 15 residues. CDR3 residues: CASSQGQGGGETQYF. In DNA form, the CDR3 reads TGCGCCAGCAGCCAAGGGCAGGGGGGTGGAGAGACCCAGTACTTC.

The chain recombines TRBV27 with TRBJ2-5; TRBD2 aligns across 9 bases. Trimming cost V 2 bases and J 5 bases; bases outside gene matches: 21. The CDR3 runs 20 residues. The germline gives CDR1 MNHEY, CDR2 SMNVEV (reference sequence). DNA of the CDR3: TGTGCCAGCAGTTTAAGGTTTTCGACCGGGATAGCGGGAGAGGATGAGACCCAGTACTTC. Its protein product is CASSLRFSTGIAGEDETQYF.

Only one count was recorded for this clone. CDR3 residues: CASSLSAGGGQTQYF. DNA of the CDR3: TGTGCCAGCAGCTTATCAGCGGGAGGGGGGCAGACCCAGTACTTC. This rearrangement joins TRBV7-2 to TRBJ2-5; 10 bases are a match to TRBD2. The CDR3 loop spans 15 amino acids. Germline loops: CDR1 SGHTA, CDR2 FQGNSA. J gave up 6 bases and V 2 bases, and 6 bases lay outside the gene matches. The full variable domain, in which reference TRBV7-2 and TRBJ2-5 provide the parts outside the CDR3, is GAGVSQSPSNKVTEKGKDVELRCDPISGHTALYWYRQSLGQGLEFLIYFQGNSAPDKSGLPSDRFSAERTGGSVSTLTIQRTQQEDSAVYLCASSLSAGGGQTQYFGPGTRLLVL.

The chain combines TRBV27 with TRBJ2-1; 8 positions agree with TRBD2. CDR1 and CDR2 (germline): MNHEY, SMNVEV (reference sequence). This CDR3 region has 14 residues. Germline trimming cut 5 bases from V and 5 bases from J; bases unmatched to any gene: 5. The CDR3 loop is CASSRSGSHNEQFF. In DNA, the CDR3 is TGTGCCAGCAGTCGGAGCGGGAGCCACAATGAGCAGTTCTTC.

V and J are TRBV7-8 and TRBJ2-7; 8 bases match TRBD1. The junction had 10 bases not matched to a gene; V was cut back by 3 bases and J by 3 bases. Germline loops: CDR1 SGHVS, CDR2 FQNEAQ. This CDR3 spans 16 amino acids. DNA for the CDR3: TGTGCCAGCAGCTTGGAATCCGGGACAGGAAACTACGAGCAGTACTTC. It specifies CASSLESGTGNYEQYF.

The chain employs TRBV5-4 and TRBJ2-5, with 14 bases matching TRBD2. With V trimmed by 4 bases and J by 4 bases, 12 bases remained unmatched. The germline gives CDR1 SGHNT, CDR2 YYREEE (reference sequence). This CDR3 is 18 amino acids long. The CDR3 sequence: CASSTAGLAGVNRETQYF. The CDR3, as DNA: TGTGCCAGCAGCACGGCGGGACTAGCGGGAGTAAACCGAGAGACCCAGTACTTC.